These 20 T cell receptor beta chains were all obtained from the same sample, sequenced in a study of human T cells and chemical hapten exposure. TCRdb reanalysed the RACE reads using MiXCR and keeps one entry per CDR3 protein. This sample has a few hundred thousand distinct CDR3 sequences, with 7.5% to 8% found just once. Described time point: pre-sensitization, week 0. Treatment defined: therapeutic diphenylcyclopropenone sensitization with weekly scalp DPC. The material was whole blood, obtained in connection with sensitization to the hapten diphenylcyclopropenone (DPC). The source is a man between 18 and 35 years old with alopecia areata. Some clones in this sample may be carry-over from other donors' samples.

The sample holds a few counts of this clonotype. V usage is TRBV5-1 and J usage is TRBJ2-7; 7 nucleotides align to TRBD1. Germline-derived CDR1 and CDR2 are SGHRS and YFSETQ. The CDR3 is 16 amino acids. The V segment lost 1 base and the J segment 2 bases; nucleotides outside the gene matches: 9. CDR3 sequence (DNA): TGCGCCAGCAGCTTGTCAGAGGGGGCGCGCACCTACGAGCAGTACGTC. Its protein product is CASSLSEGARTYEQYV.

In this sample, this clonotype turned up a few times. The chain employs TRBV4-3 and TRBJ2-3; TRBD2 agrees at 8 bases. Germline loops: CDR1 LGHNA, CDR2 YSLEER. Losses at the gene ends were 0 bases for V and 2 bases for J; bases not matched to a gene: 10. CDR3 length: 18 residues. The DNA for the CDR3 is TGCGCCAGCAGCCAAGAAGGAGCACGCGGGGGGCACACAGATACGCAGTATTTT. Translated, it gives CASSQEGARGGHTDTQYF.

This clonotype was recorded at least ten times. The chain has TRBV7-6 and TRBJ1-2, with D perhaps TRBD1 (6 bases). The V end was cut by 6 bases, the J end by 4 bases, with 15 bases between. Germline V gene sequence: CDR1 SGHVS, CDR2 FNYEAQ. The CDR3 length is 14 residues. Here the CDR3 DNA reads TGTGCCAGCAGGACAGACAGGTTGCCCTATGGCTACACCTTC. This encodes CASRTDRLPYGYTF.

Ten or more counts support this clonotype. The chain carries TRBV10-3 and TRBJ2-3, with 8 nucleotides matching TRBD1. The CDR3 loop spans 14 amino acids. CDR1 is ENHRY, CDR2 SYGVKD, per germline. The V and J ends lost 7 bases and 3 bases, in that order; junction bases with no gene match: 6. The DNA of the CDR3 is TGTGCCATCAATCCGGACAGGGAAACAGATACGCAGTATTTT. The encoded protein is CAINPDRETDTQYF.

This clonotype was observed a few times. V usage is TRBV11-2 and J usage is TRBJ2-3, with D unresolved. The germline CDR1 and CDR2 sequences are SGHAT and FQNNGV. V was clipped by 1 base and J by 4 bases, with 9 bases between them. CDR3 length: 14 amino acids. CDR3 in amino acids: CASSLVPEADTQYF. As DNA, the CDR3 is TGTGCCAGCAGCTTAGTTCCGGAAGCAGATACGCAGTATTTT.

The chain couples TRBV29-1 to TRBJ2-3; D might be TRBD1 or TRBD2, each matching 5 bases. The CDR3 has 14 amino acids. V was pared by 4 bases and J by 2 bases, with 13 bases between. Germline loops: CDR1 SQVTM, CDR2 ANQGSEA. The CDR3 protein is CSVVRAGTTDTQYF. The DNA of the CDR3 is TGCAGCGTTGTCAGGGCAGGGACCACAGATACGCAGTATTTT.

With respect to this clonotype: A junction end diverges from the germline sequence, so it may reflect a read error. The V and J genes are TRBV18 and TRBJ2-1, with D possibly TRBD2 on 5 matching bases. Germline V gene sequence: CDR1 KGHSH, CDR2 LQKENI. The CDR3 is 15 amino acids. CDR3 amino acids: CASSSPSRTGNEQFF. The CDR3 DNA is TGTGCCAGCTCATCACCATCCAGGACGGGGAATGAGCAGTTCTTC.

CDR3 amino acids: CASSSYVPVGYGYTF. DNA for the CDR3: TGTGCCAGCAGCTCCTACGTCCCGGTCGGGTATGGCTACACCTTC. The chain is built from TRBV28 and TRBJ1-2; D gene ambiguous. V was cut by 6 bases and J by 5 bases, with 19 bases left in between. The CDR3 is made up of 15 amino acids. CDR1 is MDHEN, CDR2 SYDVKM, per germline.

The chain joins TRBV6-6 to TRBJ2-2; D unclear. V dropped 0 bases and J dropped 8 bases, with 7 bases sitting between them. Germline loops: CDR1 MNHNY, CDR2 SVGAGI (reference sequence). The CDR3 runs 13 residues. The CDR3 sequence is CASSYSSGGELFF. For the CDR3, the DNA is TGTGCCAGCAGTTACTCCTCCGGAGGGGAGCTGTTTTTT.

This rearrangement joins TRBV29-1 to TRBJ2-7, with 9 bases lining up with TRBD1. J gave up 6 bases and V 0 bases, and 6 bases lay outside the gene matches. CDR1 is SQVTM, CDR2 ANQGSEA, per germline. The CDR3 has 14 residues. The CDR3: CSVEEEGTGSEQYV. In DNA form, the CDR3 reads TGCAGCGTTGAAGAGGAGGGGACAGGGAGCGAGCAGTACGTC.

This clonotype was observed a handful of times. The CDR3 loop reads CASSWAVSEAFF. In nucleotides, the CDR3 is TGTGCCAGCAGCTGGGCAGTCTCCGAAGCTTTCTTT. The rearrangement joins TRBV7-2 to TRBJ1-1; D is unclear. This CDR3 contains 12 residues. CDR1 SGHTA and CDR2 FQGNSA come from the germline V gene. V gave up 4 bases and J gave up 8 bases, with 11 bases separating them.

In its sample, this clonotype was seen a few times. The chain has TRBV5-1 and TRBJ2-5, with unresolved D. The CDR3 is 15 residues long. Trimming cost V 0 bases and J 4 bases, with 13 bases left between them. Germline V gene sequence: CDR1 SGHRS, CDR2 YFSETQ. The CDR3 loop is CASSLADAARETQYF. Here the CDR3 DNA reads TGCGCCAGCAGCTTGGCTGACGCCGCTCGAGAGACCCAGTACTTC.

The chain recombines TRBV4-3 with TRBJ2-4; either TRBD1 or TRBD2 may fit D (6 bases each). The V end lost 4 bases, the J end lost 4 bases, and 17 bases lay between the germline ends. The CDR3 sequence is 16 residues long. Germline V gives CDR1 LGHNA, CDR2 YSLEER. CDR3 in amino acids: CASSRRGPDSKNIQYF. CDR3 DNA: TGCGCCAGCAGCCGGAGGGGTCCGGACAGTAAAAACATTCAGTACTTC.

The sample holds a few counts of this clonotype. The rearrangement uses TRBV20-1 and TRBJ1-1; 7 bases fit TRBD1. Losses at the gene ends were 6 bases for V and 6 bases for J; bases not matched to a gene: 7. This CDR3 has 12 residues. In germline, CDR1 is DFQATT, CDR2 SNEGSKA (reference sequence). The CDR3, as DNA: TGCAGTGCCGGACAGGCCCTTCCTGAAGCTTTCTTT. Amino acids: CSAGQALPEAFF.

CDR3 loop: CASLRLAGEETQYF. The CDR3 nucleotides read TGTGCCAGCTTACGACTAGCGGGCGAAGAGACCCAGTACTTC. This chain joins TRBV6-5 and TRBJ2-5, with TRBD2 matching over 10 bases. There are 14 residues in the CDR3. Germline values: CDR1 MNHEY, CDR2 SVGAGI. With 8 bases clipped from V and 3 bases from J, the junction kept 6 bases outside the gene matches.

This clonotype occurred many times. The chain links TRBV12-3 or TRBV12-4 to TRBJ2-3; 14 nucleotides align to TRBD2. The CDR3 is made up of 14 amino acids. The trim removed 6 bases at V and 6 bases at J, leaving 2 bases unmatched. Here the CDR3 reads CASRRTSGGDTQYF. CDR3 bases: TGTGCCAGCAGACGGACTAGCGGGGGGGATACGCAGTATTTT.

This chain joins TRBV7-9 and TRBJ2-1; 10 bases agree with TRBD1. CDR3 size: 18 residues. J gave up 4 bases and V 4 bases, and 13 bases lay outside the gene matches. CDR1 is SEHNR, CDR2 FQNEAQ, per germline (reference sequence). CDR3 sequence reads: CASSSRLMTGGLYNEQFF. As DNA, the CDR3 is TGTGCCAGCAGCTCCCGCCTTATGACAGGGGGCTTGTACAATGAGCAGTTCTTC.

This clonotype showed up just a few times. CDR3 in amino acids: CASSRNGSPLHF. The CDR3 nucleotides are TGCGCCAGCAGCAGAAACGGTTCACCCCTCCACTTT. The rearrangement uses TRBV5-1 and TRBJ1-6, with D uncertain. The germline gives CDR1 SGHRS, CDR2 YFSETQ. V was shortened by 4 bases and J by 9 bases, with 8 bases between the two germline ends. The CDR3 has 12 amino acids. The variable domain in full, with the rest retrieved from reference TRBV5-1 and TRBJ1-6, is KAGVTQTPRYLIKTRGQQVTLSCSPISGHRSVSWYQQTPGQGLQFLFEYFSETQRNKGNFPGRFSGRQFSNSRSEMNVSTLELGDSALYLCASSRNGSPLHFGNGTRLTVT.

The CDR3 region has the DNA TGTGCCAGCAGCCAAGATTACGCGGGGGGGCCCGGCAATGAGCAGTTCTTC. Translated: CASSQDYAGGPGNEQFF. The chain employs TRBV4-2 and TRBJ2-1, with 9 bases lining up with TRBD2. CDR1 LGHNA and CDR2 YNFKEQ come from the germline V gene. Trimming at V came to 0 bases and at J to 6 bases, leaving 9 bases not matched to a gene. The CDR3 is made up of 17 amino acids.

The chain is built from TRBV15 and TRBJ2-3, with D possibly matching TRBD1 (5 bases). Trimming took 5 bases from V and 3 from J, leaving 9 bases between them. The germline V gene encodes CDR1 LNHNV and CDR2 YYDKDF (reference sequence). CDR3 length equals 13 residues. CDR3 residues: CATSGRQTDTQYF. CDR3 bases: TGTGCCACCAGCGGGCGACAGACAGATACGCAGTATTTT.